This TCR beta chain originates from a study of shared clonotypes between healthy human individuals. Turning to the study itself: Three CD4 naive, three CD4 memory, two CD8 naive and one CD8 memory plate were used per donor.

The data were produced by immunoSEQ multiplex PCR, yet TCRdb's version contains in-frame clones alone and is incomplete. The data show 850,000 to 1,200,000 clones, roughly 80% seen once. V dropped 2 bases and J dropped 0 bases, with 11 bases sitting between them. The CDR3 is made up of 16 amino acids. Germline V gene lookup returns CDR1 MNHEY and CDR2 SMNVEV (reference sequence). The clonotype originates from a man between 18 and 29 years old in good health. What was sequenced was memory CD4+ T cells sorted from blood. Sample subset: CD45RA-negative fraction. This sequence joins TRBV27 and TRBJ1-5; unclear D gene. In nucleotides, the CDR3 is TGTGCCAGCAGTTTAAAGGCGCGAGATAGCAATCAGCCCCAGCATTTT. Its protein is CASSLKARDSNQPQHF.